This T cell receptor (beta chain) was sequenced in a study of blood T cell repertoires in COVID-19. Study in general: The study drew acute and convalescent COVID-19 samples from the United States, Italy and Spain. Sources were T cells, B-cell-depleted T cells, or PBMCs; the material itself was cDNA or gDNA.

In the authors' methods: It was from reference gene primer amplification that nucleated cell counts were estimated. The method was immunoSEQ multiplex PCR; TCRdb's version includes in-frame clones alone and lacks a portion of them. V and J calls and clone size come straight from that table; D and trimming were deduced from the DNA. Of 200,000 to 250,000 clones in the sample, about three quarters are singletons; the top ten hold 5.5%. Germline assignment: CDR1 MGHRA and CDR2 YSYEKL. This CDR3 is built from 13 residues. V was clipped by 1 base and J by 5 bases, with 8 bases between them. The sample comprised peripheral blood. J is TRBJ1-2 and V is TRBV4-1; D remains unclear. The clonotype originates from a woman in her seventies with acute or convalescent COVID-19. In DNA, the CDR3 is TGCGCCAGCAGCCAAGTAGAGGTTTATGGCTACACCTTC. Translation: CASSQVEVYGYTF.